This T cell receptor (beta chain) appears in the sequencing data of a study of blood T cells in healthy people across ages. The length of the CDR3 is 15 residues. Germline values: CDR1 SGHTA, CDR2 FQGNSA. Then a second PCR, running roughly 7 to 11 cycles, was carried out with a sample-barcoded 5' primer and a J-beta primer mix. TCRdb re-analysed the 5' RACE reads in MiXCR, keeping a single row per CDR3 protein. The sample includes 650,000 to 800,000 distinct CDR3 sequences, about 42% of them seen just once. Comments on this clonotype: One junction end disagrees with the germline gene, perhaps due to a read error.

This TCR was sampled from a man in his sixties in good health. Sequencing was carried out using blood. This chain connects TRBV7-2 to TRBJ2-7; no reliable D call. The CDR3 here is CAGRLPQMGSYEQYF. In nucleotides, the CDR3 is TGTGCCGGCAGATTGCCACAAATGGGTTCCTACGAGCAGTACTTC. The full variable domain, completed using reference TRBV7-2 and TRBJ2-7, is GAGVSQSPSNKVTEKGKDVELRCDPISGHTALYWYRQSLGQGLEFLIYFQGNSAPDKSGLPSDRFSAERTGGSVSTLTIQRTQQEDSAVYLCAGRLPQMGSYEQYFGPGTRLTVT.